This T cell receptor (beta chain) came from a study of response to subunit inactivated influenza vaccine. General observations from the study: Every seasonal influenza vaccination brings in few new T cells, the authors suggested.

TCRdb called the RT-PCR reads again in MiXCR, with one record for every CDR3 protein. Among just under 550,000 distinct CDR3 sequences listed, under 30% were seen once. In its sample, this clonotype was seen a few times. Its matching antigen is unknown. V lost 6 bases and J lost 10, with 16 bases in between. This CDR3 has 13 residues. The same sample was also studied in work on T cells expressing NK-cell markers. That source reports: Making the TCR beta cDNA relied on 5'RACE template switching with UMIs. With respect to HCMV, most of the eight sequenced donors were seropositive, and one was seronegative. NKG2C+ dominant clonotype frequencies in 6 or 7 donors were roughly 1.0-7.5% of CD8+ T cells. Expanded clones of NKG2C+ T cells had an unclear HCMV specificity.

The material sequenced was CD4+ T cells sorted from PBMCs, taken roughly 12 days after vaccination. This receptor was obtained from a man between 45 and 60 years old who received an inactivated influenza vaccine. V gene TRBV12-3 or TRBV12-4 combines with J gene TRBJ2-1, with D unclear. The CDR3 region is CASSPNLWSEQFF. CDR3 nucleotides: TGTGCCAGCAGCCCAAACCTTTGGAGCGAGCAGTTCTTC.